By share, the clone carrying this T cell receptor (beta chain) ranks as medium-sized (0.01 to 0.1%). The data were taken from a study of T cell changes during pregnancy in multiple sclerosis. The germline V and J ends were trimmed by 7 bases and 3 bases, with 12 bases remaining between them. This CDR3 spans 13 amino acids. Germline CDR1 and CDR2: LNHDA and SQIVND (reference sequence). Sequencing was performed with immunoSEQ multiplex PCR; in TCRdb, only in-frame clones are kept and a portion is missing. The table has roughly 18,000 clones, about 83% seen once. The V and J genes are TRBV19 and TRBJ1-2; possibly TRBD1 for D (5 bases). The sample consisted of CD8+ T cells from peripheral blood mononuclear cells, taken in the second trimester of pregnancy. The sequence was obtained from a female donor in good health, enrolled as a control in a pregnancy study. The DNA of the CDR3 is TGTGCCAGTACAACAGGTATATACTATGGCTACACCTTC. Its translation is CASTTGIYYGYTF. The whole variable domain, remainder taken from reference TRBV19 and TRBJ1-2, is DGGITQSPKYLFRKEGQNVTLSCEQNLNHDAMYWYRQDPGQGLRLIYYSQIVNDFQKGDIAEGYSVSREKKESFPLTVTSAQKNPTAFYLCASTTGIYYGYTFGSGTRLTVV.